This entry lists 25 T cell receptor beta chains sequenced from one sample in a study of identifying expanded T cells in peripheral blood (dated by TCRdb to about 2019). Receptor libraries were prepared by the immunoSEQ multiplex PCR assay. TCRdb limited this immuneACCESS table to in-frame rearrangements with V and J called. A share of clones is missing; checked studies link under half to unresolved V genes, and the rest is unexplained. The sample data list around 60,000 clones, and over 80% of these were observed just once. The ten largest clones capture approximately 15% of the sample. Sequenced input: blood. These receptor sequences come from a person between 18 and 75 years old in good health.

This chain links TRBV21-1 with TRBJ2-1. TRBV21-1 has pseudogene status. This CDR3 contains 9 residues. This CDR3 reads CARIDEQFF. Here the CDR3 DNA reads TGTGCCAGGATCGATGAGCAGTTCTTC.

The chain is built from TRBV6-5 and TRBJ1-2; D gene unclear. V gave up 7 bases and J gave up 4 bases, with 13 bases separating them. CDR1 and CDR2 from the germline V gene are MNHEY and SVGAGI. There are 13 residues in the CDR3. The CDR3 sequence is CASIRGLGYGYTF. The CDR3 DNA reads as TGTGCCAGCATCCGAGGGTTGGGCTATGGCTACACCTTC.

The chain uses TRBV25-1 and TRBJ1-2, with D unclear. CDR3 length equals 14 residues. Germline loops: CDR1 MGHDK, CDR2 SYGVNS. Trimming left V 3 bases short and J 8 bases short, with 16 bases between. The CDR3 DNA is TGTGCCAGCAGTGACCATGATCCTGCGCTCGGCTACACCTTC. Its translation: CASSDHDPALGYTF.

This clone appeared a single time. This chain connects TRBV5-6 to TRBJ1-1, with unresolved D. In germline, CDR1 is SGHDT, CDR2 YYEEEE. There are 13 residues in the CDR3. The V gene lost 6 bases and the J gene lost 3 bases, with 12 bases spanning the gap. Here the CDR3 DNA reads TGTGCCAGCATCCACTATCCGGACACTGAAGCTTTCTTT. Its translation is CASIHYPDTEAFF.

This chain connects TRBV6-1 to TRBJ1-2; 7 bases are shared with TRBD1. V dropped 1 base and J dropped 4; count of bases not matched to a gene: 6. The CDR3 totals 15 residues. Germline CDR1 and CDR2: MNHNS and SASEGT. Written as DNA, the CDR3 is TGTGCCAGCAGTGAAGGGACAGGAGACCTCTATGGCTACACCTTC. Translating it yields CASSEGTGDLYGYTF.

The chain joins TRBV2 to TRBJ1-5; no firm D call. CDR1 is SNHLY and CDR2 is FYNNEI in the germline V gene. The V end was cut by 2 bases, the J end by 3 bases, with 8 bases between. This CDR3 region has 14 residues. CDR3 in amino acids: CASSESRINQPQHF. CDR3 bases: TGTGCCAGCAGTGAAAGTCGCATCAATCAGCCCCAGCATTTT.

The rearrangement uses TRBV6-6 and TRBJ1-1, with 9 bases that match TRBD1. The CDR3 has 14 amino acids. Germline V CDR1 and CDR2: MNHNY, SVGAGI (reference sequence). Trimming at V came to 2 bases and at J to 6 bases, leaving 4 bases not matched to a gene. This chain's CDR3 is CASSYLGQGAEAFF. DNA for the CDR3: TGTGCCAGCAGTTACCTGGGACAGGGCGCTGAAGCTTTCTTT.

This clone has a handful of counts. In nucleotides, the CDR3 is TGTGCCAGCAGTCCAATCAGCGGGAGCAGCTCCTACGAGCAGTACTTC. Its protein product is CASSPISGSSSYEQYF. The V and J genes are TRBV7-9 and TRBJ2-7, with 8 bases that match TRBD2. From germline, CDR1 is SEHNR and CDR2 FQNEAQ (reference sequence). V lost 6 bases and J lost 0; bases outside the gene matches: 10. The CDR3 is 16 amino acids.

The chain links TRBV5-1 to TRBJ2-3; 8 positions agree with TRBD1. V dropped 4 bases and J dropped 0; count of bases not matched to a gene: 7. Germline values: CDR1 SGHRS, CDR2 YFSETQ. This CDR3 is built from 16 residues. CDR3 sequence: CASSKGQGGSTDTQYF. In DNA form, the CDR3 reads TGCGCCAGCAGCAAAGGACAGGGAGGTAGCACAGATACGCAGTATTTT.

The chain combines TRBV9 with TRBJ1-4; 7 bases are shared with TRBD1. The germline V gene encodes CDR1 SGDLS and CDR2 YYNGEE. Trimming removed 4 bases from V and 8 bases from J; junction bases left unmatched: 8. This CDR3 spans 14 amino acids. The CDR3 is CASSLGPTGEKLFF. For the CDR3, the DNA is TGTGCCAGCAGCCTAGGGCCGACAGGGGAAAAACTGTTTTTT.

In nucleotides, the CDR3 is TGTGCCAGCAACCTTTTCGGAGGGGATGCGGGACAGTACTTC. Encoded protein: CASNLFGGDAGQYF. The rearrangement joins TRBV11-2 to TRBJ2-7; a weak D match, TRBD2 (6 bases). Per the germline V gene, CDR1 is SGHAT and CDR2 is FQNNGV. V lost 7 bases to trimming and J lost 10 bases, with 23 bases between them. The CDR3 has 14 amino acids.

This clone has ten or more counts. This chain links TRBV19 with TRBJ2-7, with D perhaps TRBD1 or TRBD2 (5 bases each). Germline CDR1 reads LNHDA; CDR2 reads SQIVND (reference sequence). Trimming stripped 5 bases from V and 1 base from J, with 12 bases between. The CDR3 extends over 14 amino acids. The CDR3 DNA reads as TGTGCCAGTAGTCCGTATGGGGGATCCTACGAGCAGTACTTC. Residues: CASSPYGGSYEQYF.

This clone was counted a few times. The chain links TRBV2 to TRBJ1-5, with TRBD1 matching 8 bases. The CDR3 is 14 amino acids. The V gene's germline CDR1 is SNHLY and CDR2 FYNNEI. Trimming took 4 bases from V and 8 from J; bases not matched to a gene: 7. CDR3 bases: TGTGCCAGCAGTGTCCGGACAGGGCAAGAGCCCCAGCATTTT. This gives the protein CASSVRTGQEPQHF.

The rearrangement joins TRBV6-6 to TRBJ1-6; 8 bases align to TRBD1. Germline loops: CDR1 MNHNY, CDR2 SVGAGI (reference sequence). Trimming removed 9 bases from V and 0 bases from J; junction bases left unmatched: 4. CDR3 size: 15 residues. The DNA of the CDR3 is TGTGCCAGTTGGGACAGGAGCTCCTATAATTCACCCCTCCACTTT. This gives the protein CASWDRSSYNSPLHF.

J is TRBJ1-6 and V is TRBV30; D not certain. The CDR3 length is 11 residues. Germline assignment: CDR1 GTSNPN and CDR2 SVGIG (reference sequence). Trimming cost V 1 base and J 14 bases, with 9 bases left between them. CDR3 DNA: TGTGCCTGGAGTGAAGGCCCGGCCCTCCACTTT. Protein sequence: CAWSEGPALHF.

The chain employs TRBV15 and TRBJ2-5; D may be TRBD1 (6 bases). From germline, CDR1 is LNHNV and CDR2 YYDKDF (reference sequence). Trimming stripped 2 bases from V and 1 base from J, with 11 bases between. The CDR3 is 15 amino acids. CDR3 sequence reads: CATSRTMDSQETQYF. CDR3 sequence (DNA): TGTGCCACCAGCAGAACAATGGACAGCCAAGAGACCCAGTACTTC.

The chain recombines TRBV11-2 with TRBJ2-5, with D unresolved. CDR3 length: 13 amino acids. The germline V and J ends were trimmed by 2 bases and 1 base, with 5 bases remaining between them. Per germline, CDR1 SGHAT and CDR2 FQNNGV. The chain's CDR3 is CASSLLTQETQYF. In DNA, the CDR3 is TGTGCCAGCAGCTTATTAACCCAAGAGACCCAGTACTTC.

V gene TRBV5-1 combines with J gene TRBJ2-3; D unclear. CDR1 is SGHRS, CDR2 YFSETQ, per germline. This CDR3 has 14 amino acids. Trimming removed 0 bases from V and 2 bases from J, with 7 bases in between. The CDR3 here is CASSLGANTDTQYF. In nucleotides, the CDR3 is TGCGCCAGCAGCTTGGGAGCGAACACAGATACGCAGTATTTT.

V and J are TRBV6-5 and TRBJ2-2; D may be TRBD1 or TRBD2 (5 bases each). The ends were cut back, 5 bases at V and 5 bases at J, with 12 bases in the middle. Germline V CDR1 and CDR2: MNHEY, SVGAGI. The CDR3 has 14 residues. The CDR3 protein is CASSRQTGTGELFF. CDR3 nucleotide sequence: TGTGCCAGCAGTCGACAGACGGGGACCGGGGAGCTGTTTTTT.

This chain uses TRBV5-1 with TRBJ2-4; D is possibly TRBD1 or TRBD2 (6 bases each). CDR1 is SGHRS, CDR2 YFSETQ, per germline. The V gene lost 1 base and the J gene lost 7 bases, with 15 bases spanning the gap. This CDR3 has 15 amino acids. This chain's CDR3 is CASSLWNPGANIQYF. Here the CDR3 DNA reads TGCGCCAGCAGCTTGTGGAACCCGGGGGCGAACATTCAGTACTTC.

This chain uses TRBV5-1 with TRBJ2-1, with 8 bases identical to TRBD2. Germline values: CDR1 SGHRS, CDR2 YFSETQ. J gave up 2 bases and V 4 bases, and 8 bases lay outside the gene matches. The CDR3 is 16 residues long. CDR3 region: CASSPQAGVTYNEQFF. CDR3 in DNA: TGCGCCAGCAGCCCCCAAGCGGGAGTGACCTACAATGAGCAGTTCTTC.

This sequence joins TRBV6-6 and TRBJ1-2; a weak D match, TRBD1 (5 bases). V was shortened by 0 bases and J by 3 bases, with 11 bases between the two germline ends. This CDR3 has 15 amino acids. Germline loops: CDR1 MNHNY, CDR2 SVGAGI (reference sequence). CDR3 region: CASSYSRGTDYGYTF. The CDR3 nucleotides read TGTGCCAGCAGTTACTCGAGAGGGACCGACTATGGCTACACCTTC.

This chain uses TRBV10-2 with TRBJ2-5; TRBD2 aligns across 8 bases. CDR3 length: 12 amino acids. Trimming cost V 8 bases and J 4 bases; bases outside gene matches: 3. The V gene's germline CDR1 is WSHSY and CDR2 SAAADI. The chain's CDR3 is CASRGGPETQYF. The DNA of the CDR3 is TGCGCCAGCCGGGGGGGGCCAGAGACCCAGTACTTC.

This sequence joins TRBV18 and TRBJ1-6; 9 nucleotides agree with TRBD1. The V and J ends lost 4 bases and 10 bases, in that order; junction bases with no gene match: 5. The CDR3 loop spans 14 amino acids. Germline V gives CDR1 KGHSH, CDR2 LQKENI. DNA of the CDR3: TGTGCCAGCTCACGGGACAGGGAGTTCTCACCCCTCCACTTT. Translated, it gives CASSRDREFSPLHF.

This chain connects TRBV2 to TRBJ2-2; 7 bases align to TRBD1. Germline CDR1 reads SNHLY; CDR2 reads FYNNEI. CDR3 length: 15 residues. The V segment lost 4 bases and the J segment 5 bases; nucleotides outside the gene matches: 7. CDR3 protein: CASSGQGPLTGELFF. DNA for the CDR3: TGTGCCAGCAGTGGACAGGGCCCCCTAACCGGGGAGCTGTTTTTT. Based on the CDR3 plus reference TRBV2 and TRBJ2-2, the full variable domain is EPEVTQTPSHQVTQMGQEVILRCVPISNHLYFYWYRQILGQKVEFLVSFYNNEISEKSEIFDDQFSVERPDGSNFTLKIRSTKLEDSAMYFCASSGQGPLTGELFFGEGSRLTVL.